This T cell receptor (beta chain) was found in a study of cytomegalovirus exposure and HLA in healthy donors. Amplification used 60 Vbeta primers and 13 Jbeta primers. Here immunoSEQ multiplex PCR was the method, and the copy in TCRdb shows in-frame clones only, minus some. The sample shows 85,000 to 90,000 clones, around 85% of them seen only once. Germline values: CDR1 SGHRS, CDR2 YFSETQ. The CDR3 is 12 residues long. With respect to this clone: A junction boundary mismatches the germline segment, possibly from a read error.

Material: PBMCs. The TCR comes from a young man in good health and CMV-seronegative. This chain joins TRBV5-1 and TRBJ1-2, with D possibly being TRBD1 (5 bases). This chain's CDR3 is CASSLVQDGYPF. The CDR3 DNA sequence: TGCGCCAGCAGCTTAGTACAGGATGGCTACCCCTTC.